This record concerns one T cell receptor (beta chain) sequence. No antigen is known for it. This entry belongs to a study of cytomegalovirus exposure and HLA in healthy donors. Across the whole study: The Caucasian-associated ancestry cluster held around 81% of a few hundred genotyped donors. Broader study findings: Association with HLA alleles at 0.05 false discovery rate was found for 16,951 TCR beta sequences in a later analysis. About 87% or about 30% of the time was how often most TCR beta V segments were productive, according to an earlier analysis.

This CDR3 spans 16 amino acids. The V end was cut by 1 base, the J end by 2 bases, with 14 bases between. The germline V gene has CDR1 SGHVS and CDR2 FQNEAQ. The PCR ran on 60 Vbeta and 13 Jbeta primers. Libraries were prepared by immunoSEQ multiplex PCR; TCRdb keeps only in-frame clonotypes and omits some of them. The table records 130,000 to 150,000 clones, 76% of them present only once. Sequencing was performed on PBMCs. The chain recombines TRBV7-8 with TRBJ2-5, with D possibly being TRBD2 (6 bases). The receptor's source is a man younger than 30 in good health and CMV-seronegative. The CDR3 spells CASSLEDIGGQETQYF. The CDR3 bases are TGTGCCAGCAGCTTAGAGGATATCGGGGGACAAGAGACCCAGTACTTC.